This T cell receptor beta chain came from a study of naive and memory T cell subsets. Study-wide points: There was no ground truth to check naive and memory subset results.

Four subsets defined by CD45RA and CD27 were sorted after CD3, CD4, CD8 and live/dead staining. There are 14 residues in the CDR3. From germline, CDR1 is ENHRY and CDR2 SYGVKD. Unmatched junction bases numbered 9, after V lost 11 bases and J lost 4 bases. As to this clonotype: Its antigen remains unidentified.

Both TRBC1 and TRBC2 were covered by a beta constant-region primer of two equimolar oligonucleotides. TCRdb used MiXCR to reprocess the UMI-ligation and nested PCR reads, holding one entry per CDR3 protein. The data contain about 150,000 distinct CDR3 sequences, over 15% of them singletons. The origin of this receptor is a human donor in good health. The sample comprised naive CD4+ T cells from blood. V is TRBV10-3 and J is TRBJ2-3; 10 nucleotides match TRBD2. CDR3 DNA: TGTGCCTCCTTAGCGGGAGGACGGGCAGATACGCAGTATTTT. Translated: CASLAGGRADTQYF.